The 23 T cell receptor beta chains below all came from one sample that was sequenced in a study of blood T cell repertoires in COVID-19. Profiling relied on immunoSEQ multiplex PCR, and the TCRdb table lists in-frame clones only, not all of them. The repertoire holds 200,000 to 300,000 clones, with approximately 86% as singletons. The sequencing input was peripheral blood. These receptors were collected from a young man with active or convalescent COVID-19.

The chain has TRBV11-2 and TRBJ1-2; weak D call: TRBD1 (5 bases). Germline V gene sequence: CDR1 SGHAT, CDR2 FQNNGV. V lost 6 bases, J lost 5 bases, and 22 bases lay in between. This CDR3 comprises 16 residues. The CDR3 DNA reads as TGTGCCAGCAGTCACGGGCCACAGGTCGGGTCGTATGGCTACACCTTC. This encodes CASSHGPQVGSYGYTF.

This rearrangement joins TRBV30 to TRBJ1-1; D unresolved. The CDR3 consists of 14 residues. The germline V gene encodes CDR1 GTSNPN and CDR2 SVGIG (reference sequence). The V and J ends lost 0 bases and 4 bases respectively, with 12 bases between them. CDR3 loop: CAWSVQASITEAFF. CDR3 DNA sequence: TGTGCCTGGAGTGTTCAGGCCAGCATCACTGAAGCTTTCTTT. Drawing the rest from reference TRBV30 and TRBJ1-1, the complete variable domain is SQTIHQWPATLVQPVGSPLSLECTVEGTSNPNLYWYRQAAGRGLQLLFYSVGIGQISSEVPQNLSASRPQDRQFILSSKKLLLSDSGFYLCAWSVQASITEAFFGQGTRLTVV.

V and J are TRBV4-3 and TRBJ2-2; a weak D match, TRBD1 (5 bases). Germline V gene data show CDR1 as LGHNA and CDR2 as YSLEER. This CDR3 spans 13 amino acids. V lost 5 bases, J lost 6 bases, and 10 bases lay in between. In DNA, the CDR3 is TGCGCCAGCAGCATACAGGCCCCCGGGGAGCTGTTTTTT. It specifies CASSIQAPGELFF.

The chain employs TRBV2 and TRBJ2-4; D is possibly TRBD2 (6 bases). This CDR3 is built from 15 residues. V was clipped by 1 base and J by 8 bases, with 15 bases between them. Germline V gives CDR1 SNHLY, CDR2 FYNNEI. The CDR3 sequence is CASSEGFGGGDIQYF. The CDR3, as DNA: TGTGCCAGCAGTGAAGGATTCGGCGGCGGGGACATTCAGTACTTC.

V and J are TRBV30 and TRBJ1-6; no reliable D call. Germline loops: CDR1 GTSNPN, CDR2 SVGIG (reference sequence). There are 14 residues in the CDR3. Trimming took off 2 bases at V and 7 bases at J, with 12 bases between the two ends. The DNA of the CDR3 is TGTGCCTGGAGTCCCGGACTGGGGAATTCACCCCTCCACTTT. Translated: CAWSPGLGNSPLHF.

This rearrangement joins TRBV4-3 to TRBJ1-5; possibly TRBD1 for D (5 bases). This CDR3 has 14 residues. From germline, CDR1 is LGHNA and CDR2 YSLEER. V was pared by 5 bases and J by 2 bases, with 10 bases between. CDR3 sequence reads: CASSFSRGNQPQHF. The CDR3 DNA follows: TGCGCCAGCAGCTTTTCCAGGGGCAATCAGCCCCAGCATTTT.

The CDR3 is CATKTGGGEKLFF. Written as DNA, the CDR3 is TGTGCCACTAAAACAGGGGGAGGGGAAAAACTGTTTTTT. The V call is TRBV19, the J call TRBJ1-4, with 8 bases lining up with TRBD1. This CDR3 is built from 13 residues. Germline CDR1 reads LNHDA; CDR2 reads SQIVND (reference sequence). V lost 10 bases and J lost 8; bases outside the gene matches: 9.

The chain carries TRBV5-1 and TRBJ1-2, with 8 bases fitting TRBD1. This CDR3 region has 15 residues. Germline V gene data show CDR1 as SGHRS and CDR2 as YFSETQ. Trimming took 2 bases from V and 4 from J; bases not matched to a gene: 7. This chain's CDR3 is CASSLPDREAYGYTF. DNA of the CDR3: TGCGCCAGCAGCTTACCGGACAGGGAAGCCTATGGCTACACCTTC.

This sequence joins TRBV6-5 and TRBJ1-1, with D unresolved. The CDR3 sequence is 13 residues long. V lost 6 bases and J 1 base, leaving 9 bases between the germline ends. Looked up from germline, CDR1 is MNHEY and CDR2 is SVGAGI. The CDR3 is CASRVTTNTEAFF. The CDR3 DNA reads TGTGCCAGCAGGGTGACAACGAACACTGAAGCTTTCTTT.

The rearrangement joins TRBV5-1 to TRBJ1-6, with 7 bases lining up with TRBD1. V lost 8 bases and J lost 6; bases outside the gene matches: 8. The CDR3 covers 14 residues. CDR1 SGHRS and CDR2 YFSETQ come from the germline V gene. CDR3 protein: CARTGKIGNSPLHF. CDR3 DNA sequence: TGCGCCAGGACAGGGAAGATAGGTAATTCACCCCTCCACTTT.

This rearrangement joins TRBV10-2 to TRBJ1-5, with TRBD1 identical over 7 bases. This CDR3 spans 14 amino acids. CDR1 is WSHSY, CDR2 SAAADI, per germline. The J segment lost 6 bases and the V segment lost 7 bases, leaving 9 bases of the junction unmatched. CDR3 sequence: CASTLTGNGQPQHF. CDR3 bases: TGCGCCAGCACCCTGACAGGGAACGGTCAGCCCCAGCATTTT.

The V call is TRBV21-1, the J call TRBJ1-1. TRBV21-1 is a pseudogene locus. The CDR3 totals 14 residues. CDR3 residues: CASSKRRAGSKAFF. The CDR3 nucleotides read TGTGCCAGCAGCAAAAGGAGGGCAGGGTCGAAAGCTTTCTTT.

This clone was seen at least ten times. The chain employs TRBV27 and TRBJ1-2; D call uncertain. In germline, CDR1 is MNHEY, CDR2 SMNVEV (reference sequence). This CDR3 contains 14 residues. Trimming removed 5 bases from V and 6 bases from J, with 16 bases in between. The CDR3 reads CASSRDPGENGYTF. In nucleotides, the CDR3 is TGTGCCAGCAGTCGCGACCCGGGTGAGAATGGCTACACCTTC.

V is TRBV7-2 and J is TRBJ2-6, with TRBD2 as a possible D gene (6 bases). Trimming took 5 bases from V and 3 from J, leaving 11 bases between them. This CDR3 comprises 15 residues. Per the germline V gene, CDR1 is SGHTA and CDR2 is FQGNSA. The CDR3, as DNA: TGTGCCAGCAGCCCCCAGGGAGGTGGGGCCAACGTCCTGACTTTC. It codes for CASSPQGGGANVLTF.

This chain uses TRBV2 with TRBJ2-5, with TRBD2 matching 12 bases. There are 17 residues in the CDR3. J gave up 6 bases and V 5 bases, and 13 bases lay outside the gene matches. The germline V gene encodes CDR1 SNHLY and CDR2 FYNNEI. This CDR3 reads CASSHPRTSGVGQTQYF. CDR3 nucleotide sequence: TGTGCCAGCAGTCACCCGCGGACTAGCGGGGTTGGGCAGACCCAGTACTTC.

The chain combines TRBV4-2 with TRBJ2-3; D may be TRBD2 (7 bases). The CDR3 covers 16 residues. The V end lost 0 bases, the J end lost 5 bases, and 15 bases lay between the germline ends. The germline gives CDR1 LGHNA, CDR2 YNFKEQ. CDR3 amino acids: CASSQDFRGGQDTQYF. DNA of the CDR3: TGTGCCAGCAGCCAAGATTTTCGCGGGGGCCAAGATACGCAGTATTTT.

This chain links TRBV9 with TRBJ2-6; D is uncertain. Trimming left V 3 bases short and J 4 bases short, with 8 bases between. Per germline, CDR1 SGDLS and CDR2 YYNGEE. This CDR3 spans 14 amino acids. The CDR3 DNA is TGTGCCAGCAGCGCCGAGTGGGGGGCCAACGTCCTGACTTTC. Translated, it gives CASSAEWGANVLTF.

This CDR3 is CASSPFRTENYGYTF. The CDR3 region has the DNA TGTGCCAGCAGTCCTTTCCGGACAGAGAACTATGGCTACACCTTC. This chain connects TRBV2 to TRBJ1-2; TRBD1 is a possible D gene (6 bases). Germline V gene data show CDR1 as SNHLY and CDR2 as FYNNEI. Trimming took off 5 bases at V and 2 bases at J, with 15 bases between the two ends. The CDR3 sequence is 15 residues long.

V is TRBV9 and J is TRBJ2-7; 7 bases agree with TRBD2. Trimming cost V 3 bases and J 6 bases; bases outside gene matches: 15. The CDR3 has 16 amino acids. The germline V gene has CDR1 SGDLS and CDR2 YYNGEE. CDR3 in amino acids: CASSATLGLTNGEQYF. The CDR3 nucleotides are TGTGCCAGCAGCGCGACCCTGGGACTAACGAACGGCGAGCAGTACTTC.

The chain couples TRBV12-3 or TRBV12-4 to TRBJ2-2; D is unresolved. V lost 5 bases and J 2 bases, leaving 6 bases between the germline ends. There are 13 residues in the CDR3. CDR3 amino acids: CASSPTNTGELFF. The CDR3 region has the DNA TGTGCCAGCAGTCCTACTAACACCGGGGAGCTGTTTTTT.

The rearrangement uses TRBV11-2 and TRBJ1-1; 10 bases line up with TRBD1. In germline, CDR1 is SGHAT, CDR2 FQNNGV. The ends lost 2 bases at V and 1 base at J; junction bases unmatched: 10. This CDR3 comprises 18 residues. CDR3 DNA: TGTGCCAGCAGCTTAAGAGAGGGACAGGGGATATGGAACACTGAAGCTTTCTTT. Protein product: CASSLREGQGIWNTEAFF. Based on the CDR3 plus reference TRBV11-2 and TRBJ1-1, the full variable domain is EAGVAQSPRYKIIEKRQSVAFWCNPISGHATLYWYQQILGQGPKLLIQFQNNGVVDDSQLPKDRFSAERLKGVDSTLKIQPAKLEDSAVYLCASSLREGQGIWNTEAFFGQGTRLTVV.

The chain is built from TRBV19 and TRBJ1-5, with D perhaps TRBD1 (5 bases). The CDR3 runs to 15 residues. V was pared by 6 bases and J by 4 bases, with 16 bases between. The germline gives CDR1 LNHDA, CDR2 SQIVND (reference sequence). The CDR3 DNA reads TGTGCCAGTAGGTTTCTGGGGCAGTCAAATCAGCCCCAGCATTTT. Its translation is CASRFLGQSNQPQHF.

This clone came up once. The rearrangement uses TRBV20-1 and TRBJ2-1, with D uncertain. V was clipped by 3 bases and J by 4 bases, with 4 bases between them. Looked up from germline, CDR1 is DFQATT and CDR2 is SNEGSKA (reference sequence). The CDR3 loop spans 11 amino acids. CDR3 sequence (DNA): TGCAGTGCTAGCCTGTACAATGAGCAGTTCTTC. Translation gives CSASLYNEQFF.